This TCR beta chain was obtained from a study of blood T cell repertoires in COVID-19. About the study: T cells, B-cell-depleted T cells, or PBMCs provided the cDNA or gDNA that served as material.

The ends were cut back, 5 bases at V and 13 bases at J, with 18 bases in the middle. Germline CDR1 and CDR2: MNHNY and SVGAGI (reference sequence). This CDR3 region has 13 residues. This clone was observed once. Cohort 3 donors were reported recovered after two negative PCRs, clearance, or symptom resolution. In the original workflow: Reference gene primer amplification gave nucleated cell count estimates. The data were produced by immunoSEQ multiplex PCR, yet TCRdb's version contains in-frame clones alone and is incomplete. That table gives V, J and clone size, and the DNA gave D and trimming. In the table there are more than 150,000 clones, 65% to 90% of which are singletons.

This TCR derives from a man between 40 and 49 years old who had recovered from COVID-19. The rearrangement links TRBV6-6 to TRBJ2-1, with a possible D match to TRBD2 (5 bases). Sequencing used PBMCs or T cells enriched from blood (not recorded which). CDR3 DNA: TGTGCCAGCAGTGACCCCCGACTAAACCAACAGTTCTTC. It specifies CASSDPRLNQQFF.